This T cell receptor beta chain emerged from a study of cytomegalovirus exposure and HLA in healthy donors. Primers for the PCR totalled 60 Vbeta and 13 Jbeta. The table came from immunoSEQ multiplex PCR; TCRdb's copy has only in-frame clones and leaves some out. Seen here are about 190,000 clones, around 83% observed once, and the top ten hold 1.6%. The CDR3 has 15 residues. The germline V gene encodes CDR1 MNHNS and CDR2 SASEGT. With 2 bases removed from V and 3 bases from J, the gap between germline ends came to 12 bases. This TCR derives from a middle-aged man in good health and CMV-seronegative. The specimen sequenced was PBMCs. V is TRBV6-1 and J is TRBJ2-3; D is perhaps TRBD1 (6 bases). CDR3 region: CASSETGWWTDTQYF. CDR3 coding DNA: TGTGCCAGCAGTGAAACAGGGTGGTGGACAGATACGCAGTATTTT.